A selection of T cell receptor beta chains follows, all from one sample in a study of blood T cell repertoires in COVID-19. Data came from immunoSEQ multiplex PCR; TCRdb stores just in-frame clones and leaves some out. The sample has tens of thousands of clones, 70% to 80% seen once. Sequenced input: peripheral blood. Every receptor here comes from a human donor in a cohort sampled during active COVID-19. The CDR3 runs from the conserved cysteine through the conserved F or W. The D gene is left open where the match is weak. Clone size is not always given. Where it is, it says once, few, many or a class for expanded clones.

D gene: TRBD2
V gene: TRBV10-3
clone size: .
J gene: TRBJ2-1
CDR3 protein: CAISRGWTSGNNEQFF
CDR3 DNA: TGTGCCATCTCCAGAGGGTGGACTAGCGGTAACAATGAGCAGTTCTTC

D gene: .
V gene: TRBV2
clone size: .
J gene: TRBJ1-5
CDR3 protein: CASSDQLAGNIKPQHF
CDR3 DNA: TGTGCCAGCAGTGATCAGTTGGCAGGTAACATCAAGCCCCAGCATTTT

D gene: TRBD2
V gene: TRBV6-5
clone size: .
J gene: TRBJ2-1
CDR3 protein: CASNTGTSGYNEQFF
CDR3 DNA: TGTGCCAGCAATACCGGGACTAGCGGTTACAATGAGCAGTTCTTC

D gene: TRBD2
V gene: TRBV7-2
clone size: .
J gene: TRBJ2-1
CDR3 protein: CASSLSGLANNEQFF
CDR3 DNA: TGTGCCAGCAGCTTATCTGGACTAGCGAACAATGAGCAGTTCTTC

D gene: .
V gene: TRBV30
clone size: once
J gene: TRBJ1-3
CDR3 protein: CARRQDTSSGNTIYF
CDR3 DNA: TGTGCCCGCCGACAGGATACTAGCTCTGGAAACACCATATATTTT

D gene: .
V gene: TRBV30
clone size: .
J gene: TRBJ2-7
CDR3 protein: CAWSVRVAGKKEQYF
CDR3 DNA: TGTGCCTGGAGTGTACGAGTTGCGGGAAAAAAGGAGCAGTACTTC

D gene: TRBD2
V gene: TRBV28
clone size: .
J gene: TRBJ2-3
CDR3 protein: CASSRRGGADTQYF
CDR3 DNA: TGTGCCAGCAGTCGCCGGGGGGGGGCAGATACGCAGTATTTT

D gene: .
V gene: TRBV7-3
clone size: .
J gene: TRBJ1-1
CDR3 protein: CASSLTRPTGGTEAFF
CDR3 DNA: TGTGCCAGCAGCTTAACCCGTCCGACCGGGGGCACTGAAGCTTTCTTT

D gene: TRBD1
V gene: TRBV4-3
clone size: .
J gene: TRBJ2-7
CDR3 protein: CASSQLGTGGDEQYF
CDR3 DNA: TGCGCCAGCAGCCAACTAGGGACAGGGGGCGACGAGCAGTACTTC

D gene: TRBD1
V gene: TRBV18
clone size: .
J gene: TRBJ1-1
CDR3 protein: CASSLRQGARAEAFF
CDR3 DNA: TGTGCCAGCTCGTTAAGACAGGGGGCTAGGGCTGAAGCTTTCTTT

D gene: .
V gene: TRBV30
clone size: .
J gene: TRBJ1-1
CDR3 protein: CACTQRGSNTEAFF
CDR3 DNA: TGTGCCTGCACCCAACGGGGGAGCAACACTGAAGCTTTCTTT

D gene: .
V gene: TRBV24-1
clone size: .
J gene: TRBJ2-7
CDR3 protein: CATKGGGEDEQYF
CDR3 DNA: TGTGCCACCAAGGGGGGGGGCGAAGACGAGCAGTACTTC

D gene: .
V gene: TRBV10-3
clone size: .
J gene: TRBJ1-3
CDR3 protein: CAISEISSGNTIYF
CDR3 DNA: TGTGCCATCAGTGAGATCTCCTCTGGAAACACCATATATTTT

D gene: .
V gene: TRBV29-1
clone size: .
J gene: TRBJ2-1
CDR3 protein: CSARDNQQFF
CDR3 DNA: TGCAGCGCCCGGGACAATCAGCAGTTCTTC

D gene: .
V gene: TRBV5-4
clone size: .
J gene: TRBJ2-1
CDR3 protein: CASSLGYSGYNEQFF
CDR3 DNA: TGTGCCAGCAGCTTGGGGTATAGCGGTTACAATGAGCAGTTCTTC

D gene: .
V gene: TRBV6-2/TRBV6-3
clone size: .
J gene: TRBJ1-2
CDR3 protein: CASSPTKTGHTF
CDR3 DNA: TGTGCCAGCAGTCCAACGAAGACAGGCCACACCTTC

D gene: .
V gene: TRBV13
clone size: few
J gene: TRBJ2-1
CDR3 protein: CASSLEAGSYYNEQFF
CDR3 DNA: TGTGCCAGCAGCTTAGAGGCAGGGTCTTATTACAATGAGCAGTTCTTC

D gene: TRBD1
V gene: TRBV19
clone size: .
J gene: TRBJ1-3
CDR3 protein: CASGGDRGRNTIYF
CDR3 DNA: TGTGCCAGTGGGGGGGACAGGGGACGAAACACCATATATTTT

D gene: .
V gene: TRBV6-4
clone size: .
J gene: TRBJ2-7
CDR3 protein: CASLFTGPSEQYF
CDR3 DNA: TGTGCCAGCCTTTTCACTGGGCCCTCGGAGCAGTACTTC

D gene: TRBD2
V gene: TRBV2
clone size: .
J gene: TRBJ2-1
CDR3 protein: CASRYGTTNNNEQFF
CDR3 DNA: TGTGCCAGCCGATACGGGACTACAAACAACAATGAGCAGTTCTTC

D gene: TRBD1
V gene: TRBV2
clone size: few
J gene: TRBJ1-1
CDR3 protein: CASSRPGQATYEAFF
CDR3 DNA: TGTGCCAGCAGCCGCCCAGGACAGGCAACGTATGAAGCTTTCTTT

D gene: TRBD1
V gene: TRBV6-5
clone size: .
J gene: TRBJ1-2
CDR3 protein: CASSKGRTGGDGYTF
CDR3 DNA: TGTGCCAGCAGCAAGGGTCGGACAGGAGGAGATGGCTACACCTTC

D gene: .
V gene: TRBV6-5
clone size: .
J gene: TRBJ1-3
CDR3 protein: CASTLTASSGNTIYF
CDR3 DNA: TGTGCCAGCACCTTAACCGCCAGCTCTGGAAACACCATATATTTT

D gene: TRBD1
V gene: TRBV12-3/TRBV12-4
clone size: once
J gene: TRBJ2-1
CDR3 protein: CASSPEPDREQFF
CDR3 DNA: TGTGCCAGCAGTCCCGAGCCGGACAGGGAGCAGTTCTTC

D gene: .
V gene: TRBV5-6
clone size: .
J gene: TRBJ1-2
CDR3 protein: CASSFRTSGEGGYTF
CDR3 DNA: TGTGCCAGCAGCTTTCGGACAAGTGGGGAAGGGGGCTACACCTTC

D gene: .
V gene: TRBV5-5
clone size: once
J gene: TRBJ1-1
CDR3 protein: CASSLAGWEGAEAFF
CDR3 DNA: TGTGCCAGCAGCTTGGCGGGATGGGAAGGCGCTGAAGCTTTCTTT

D gene: TRBD1
V gene: TRBV5-1
clone size: .
J gene: TRBJ2-6
CDR3 protein: CASGDADRKLSGANVLTF
CDR3 DNA: TGCGCCAGCGGGGACGCGGACAGGAAACTCTCTGGGGCCAACGTCCTGACTTTC

D gene: TRBD1
V gene: TRBV27
clone size: once
J gene: TRBJ2-7
CDR3 protein: CASSATGTGRSSYEQYF
CDR3 DNA: TGTGCCAGCAGTGCGACCGGGACAGGACGAAGTAGCTACGAGCAGTACTTC

D gene: .
V gene: TRBV13
clone size: .
J gene: TRBJ2-2
CDR3 protein: CASSLGQVELFF
CDR3 DNA: TGTGCCAGCAGCTTAGGTCAGGTGGAGCTGTTTTTT

D gene: TRBD2
V gene: TRBV11-3
clone size: .
J gene: TRBJ2-3
CDR3 protein: CASSIPLAGGPHTDTQYF
CDR3 DNA: TGTGCCAGCAGCATTCCACTAGCGGGAGGTCCCCACACAGATACGCAGTATTTT

D gene: TRBD1
V gene: TRBV6-5
clone size: .
J gene: TRBJ1-1
CDR3 protein: CASRGRGRESAFF
CDR3 DNA: TGTGCCAGCAGAGGCAGGGGGCGTGAAAGCGCTTTCTTT

D gene: TRBD1
V gene: TRBV5-1
clone size: .
J gene: TRBJ2-7
CDR3 protein: CASSSGTGLYEQYF
CDR3 DNA: TGCGCCAGCAGCTCGGGGACAGGCCTATACGAGCAGTACTTC

D gene: .
V gene: TRBV5-6
clone size: few
J gene: TRBJ1-5
CDR3 protein: CASSLAAGSLYSNQPQHF
CDR3 DNA: TGTGCCAGCAGCTTGGCGGCAGGCAGCCTATATAGCAATCAGCCCCAGCATTTT

D gene: .
V gene: TRBV14
clone size: .
J gene: TRBJ2-2
CDR3 protein: CASSSGYSGELFF
CDR3 DNA: TGTGCCAGCAGTTCGGGTTACTCCGGGGAGCTGTTTTTT

D gene: .
V gene: TRBV6-2/TRBV6-3
clone size: .
J gene: TRBJ2-7
CDR3 protein: CASSYGGSYEQYF
CDR3 DNA: TGTGCCAGCAGTTATGGCGGGTCCTACGAGCAGTACTTC

D gene: .
V gene: TRBV18
clone size: .
J gene: TRBJ1-2
CDR3 protein: CASSPSLQANYGYTF
CDR3 DNA: TGTGCCAGCTCACCATCTTTACAGGCAAACTATGGCTACACCTTC

D gene: .
V gene: TRBV29-1
clone size: .
J gene: TRBJ2-7
CDR3 protein: CSVGGRGGYEQYF
CDR3 DNA: TGCAGCGTTGGTGGCAGGGGTGGCTACGAGCAGTACTTC

D gene: TRBD1
V gene: TRBV27
clone size: .
J gene: TRBJ1-2
CDR3 protein: CASRVQGAYGYTF
CDR3 DNA: TGTGCCAGCAGGGTACAGGGGGCCTATGGCTACACCTTC

D gene: TRBD2
V gene: TRBV19
clone size: few
J gene: TRBJ2-7
CDR3 protein: CASSGAGGEQYF
CDR3 DNA: TGTGCCAGTAGTGGAGCGGGAGGGGAGCAGTACTTC

D gene: TRBD1
V gene: TRBV5-1
clone size: .
J gene: TRBJ1-4
CDR3 protein: CASSDRVNEKLFF
CDR3 DNA: TGCGCCAGCAGCGACAGGGTCAATGAAAAACTGTTTTTT

D gene: TRBD2
V gene: TRBV9
clone size: .
J gene: TRBJ2-1
CDR3 protein: CASSTGLAGAYNEQFF
CDR3 DNA: TGTGCCAGCAGCACTGGACTAGCGGGAGCCTACAATGAGCAGTTCTTC